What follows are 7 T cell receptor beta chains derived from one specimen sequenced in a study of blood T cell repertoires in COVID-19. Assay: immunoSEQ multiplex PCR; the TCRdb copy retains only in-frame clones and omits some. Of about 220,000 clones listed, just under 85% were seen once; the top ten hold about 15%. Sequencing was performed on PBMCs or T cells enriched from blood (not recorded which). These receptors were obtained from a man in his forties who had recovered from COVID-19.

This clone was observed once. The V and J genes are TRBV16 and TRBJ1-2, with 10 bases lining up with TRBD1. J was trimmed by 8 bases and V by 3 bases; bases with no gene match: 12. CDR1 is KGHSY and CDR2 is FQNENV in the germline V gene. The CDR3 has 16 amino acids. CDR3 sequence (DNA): TGTGCCAGCAGCCAGGCCCAGGGGACAGGGGTCGCCGGCTACACCTTC. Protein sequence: CASSQAQGTGVAGYTF.

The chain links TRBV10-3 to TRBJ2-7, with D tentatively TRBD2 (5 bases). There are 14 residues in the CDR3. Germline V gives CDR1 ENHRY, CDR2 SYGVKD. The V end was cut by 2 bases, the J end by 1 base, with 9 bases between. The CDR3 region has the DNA TGTGCCATCAGTGAGGGCGGGTGGTCCTACGAGCAGTACTTC. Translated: CAISEGGWSYEQYF.

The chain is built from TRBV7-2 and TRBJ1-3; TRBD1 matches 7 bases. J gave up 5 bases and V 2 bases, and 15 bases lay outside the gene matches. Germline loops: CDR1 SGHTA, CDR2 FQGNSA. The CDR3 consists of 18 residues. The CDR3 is CASSLTARTGRQRNTIYF. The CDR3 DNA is TGTGCCAGCAGCTTAACCGCTCGGACAGGACGACAAAGAAACACCATATATTTT.

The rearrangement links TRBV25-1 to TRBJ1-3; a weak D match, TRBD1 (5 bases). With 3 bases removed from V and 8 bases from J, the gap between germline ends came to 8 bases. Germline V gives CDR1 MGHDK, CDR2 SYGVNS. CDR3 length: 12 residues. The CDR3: CASSDPGYTIYF. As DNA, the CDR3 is TGTGCCAGCAGTGATCCAGGGTACACCATATATTTT.

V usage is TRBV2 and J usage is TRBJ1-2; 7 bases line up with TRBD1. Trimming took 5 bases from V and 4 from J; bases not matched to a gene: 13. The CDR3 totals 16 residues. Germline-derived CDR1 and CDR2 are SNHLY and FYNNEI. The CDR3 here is CASSPAGTATSYGYTF. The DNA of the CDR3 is TGTGCCAGCAGTCCAGCCGGGACAGCTACTAGCTATGGCTACACCTTC.

The CDR3 reads CASSVALGRETQYF. In DNA, the CDR3 is TGTGCCAGCAGCGTAGCACTAGGGAGGGAGACCCAGTACTTC. V is TRBV9 and J is TRBJ2-5, with D perhaps matching TRBD2 (6 bases). Germline V gene sequence: CDR1 SGDLS, CDR2 YYNGEE. V was pared by 0 bases and J by 5 bases, with 11 bases between. This CDR3 comprises 14 residues.

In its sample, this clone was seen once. In DNA, the CDR3 is TGTGCCAGCAGTGGAAGGGGCGTCCGGTCTGAAGCTTTCTTT. It codes for CASSGRGVRSEAFF. The chain carries TRBV28 and TRBJ1-1; D is perhaps TRBD1 (5 bases). The CDR3 is 14 amino acids. Germline loops: CDR1 MDHEN, CDR2 SYDVKM. V shed 5 bases and J shed 6 bases, with 16 bases lying between them.